The clone carrying this T cell receptor beta chain was seen a handful of times. This entry belongs to a study of cytomegalovirus exposure and HLA in healthy donors. Background on the study: Among the 300 to 500 genotyped donors, 81% were placed in the Caucasian-associated ancestry cluster.

Amplification used 60 Vbeta primers and 13 Jbeta primers. Generated by immunoSEQ multiplex PCR, the TCRdb table keeps only in-frame clones and is missing some. In the table there are approximately 140,000 clones, around 80% of which are singletons. Germline trimming cut 3 bases from V and 5 bases from J; bases unmatched to any gene: 7. The CDR3 consists of 15 residues. Germline values: CDR1 MGHDK, CDR2 SYGVNS. This TCR derives from a man in his late teens or twenties in good health and CMV-seropositive. The sequencing sample was made of PBMCs. The J gene is TRBJ2-7, the V gene TRBV25-1; 10 bases fit TRBD1. CDR3 nucleotide sequence: TGTGCCAGCAGTGATCCGGGACAGGGGCATCACGAGCAGTACTTC. It is translated as CASSDPGQGHHEQYF.